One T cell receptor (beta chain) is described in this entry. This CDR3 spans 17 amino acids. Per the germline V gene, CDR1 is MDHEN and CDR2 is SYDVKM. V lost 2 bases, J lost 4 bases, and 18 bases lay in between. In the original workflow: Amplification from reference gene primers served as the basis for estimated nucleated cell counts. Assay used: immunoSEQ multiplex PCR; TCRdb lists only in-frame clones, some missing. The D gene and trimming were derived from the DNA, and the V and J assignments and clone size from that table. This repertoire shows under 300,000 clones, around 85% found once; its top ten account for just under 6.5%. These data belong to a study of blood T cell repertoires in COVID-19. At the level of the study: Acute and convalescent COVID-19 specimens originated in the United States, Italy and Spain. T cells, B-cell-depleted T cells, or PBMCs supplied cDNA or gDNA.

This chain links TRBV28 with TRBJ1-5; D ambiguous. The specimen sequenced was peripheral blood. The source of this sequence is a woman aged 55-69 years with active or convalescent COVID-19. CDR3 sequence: CASSLRSGGLGNQPQHF. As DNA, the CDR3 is TGTGCCAGCAGTTTAAGGTCAGGAGGATTAGGTAATCAGCCCCAGCATTTT.